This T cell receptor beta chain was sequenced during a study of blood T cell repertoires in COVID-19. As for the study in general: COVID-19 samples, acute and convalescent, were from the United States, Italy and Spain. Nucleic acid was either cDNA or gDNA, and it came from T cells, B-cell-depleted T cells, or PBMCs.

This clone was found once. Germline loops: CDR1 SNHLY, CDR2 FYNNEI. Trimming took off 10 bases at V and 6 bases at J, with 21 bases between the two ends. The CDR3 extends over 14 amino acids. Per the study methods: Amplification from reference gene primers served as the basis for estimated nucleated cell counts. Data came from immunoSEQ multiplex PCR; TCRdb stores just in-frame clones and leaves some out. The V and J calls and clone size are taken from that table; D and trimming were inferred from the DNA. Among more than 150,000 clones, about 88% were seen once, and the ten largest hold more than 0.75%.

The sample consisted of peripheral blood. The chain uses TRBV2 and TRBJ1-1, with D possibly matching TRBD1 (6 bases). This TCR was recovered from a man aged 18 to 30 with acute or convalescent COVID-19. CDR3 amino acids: CAKPEEAQGPEAFF. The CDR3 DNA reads TGTGCCAAGCCAGAGGAGGCACAGGGTCCTGAAGCTTTCTTT.